What follows is one TCR beta chain and its context. This clone was picked up a small number of times. Its antigen is still unknown. Qualities for individual bases were not recorded, and no much larger clone is one base off. These data belong to a study of T cell responses to AZD1222 COVID-19 vaccine (dated by TCRdb to about 2021). In the study overall: A total of approximately 230 trial participants underwent TCR sequencing, of whom some 210 received two doses of AZD1222 and around 26 received two doses of the MenACWY control vaccine. Trial participants were enrolled by age into subgroups of 18-55, 56-69 and 70-plus years, and about 150, 27 and 61 TCR-sequenced participants, respectively, were included in these subgroups. On the study overall, not on this receptor specifically: CD4 TCRs associated with the vaccine covered the entire spike protein, and the dominant responses were in regions 160-218 and 743-854. Reportedly, almost half of the unique spike-specific TCRs recognized epitopes lying outside the regions that are mutated in the B.1.351 and B.1.1.7 variants. After two AZD1222 doses, spike-specific TCR breadth and depth were significantly higher than at day 0 and than in MenACWY recipients. Participants were mostly white British, with more females than males. The authors suggested clonal diversity may have been underestimated. Because no day 14 peak-response samples were available, the repertoires could be characterized only after the peak T cell response. The 56-69-year group was small, and its depth increase did not reach significance, likely because of low power. Conclusions about previously exposed vaccinees were limited because only six AZD1222 recipients were SARS-CoV-2 seropositive at baseline.

The CDR3 regions of human TCRbeta chains were subjected to immunosequencing. The original pipeline was this. TCRs in the repertoires were compared against a reference library of SARS-CoV-2-specific TCRs that had been generated with the MIRA antigen-specificity platform. Breadth was defined as the fraction of unique TCRs that were SARS-CoV-2-associated, and depth was defined as the fraction of total T cells that were SARS-CoV-2-associated. Using the MIRA data, every spike-specific TCR was mapped to the spike region that the TCR reacted to and assigned to either a CD4 or a CD8 class. Log10-transformed breadth and depth values were compared by one-way ANOVA with Sidak's multiple comparisons tests. The immuneACCESS repertoire file appears here via TCRdb, limited to in-frame rearrangements. These files lack a portion of the clones; in checked studies, under half of the deficit traces to unresolved V genes, and the cause of the others is not known. The DNA gave D and trimming, while V, J and clone size come from that table. In this sample the table shows approximately 190,000 clones, just over 90% of which occur a single time. The ten largest clones take up about 3.6% of the sample.

The trim is 10 bases for V and 1 base for J, with a gap of 16 bases between the germline ends. Including the terminal cysteine and phenylalanine, the CDR3 comprises 14 residues. The DNA shown is the 42-base CDR3, in frame from base 1. The germline V gene specifies ENHRY as CDR1 and SYGVKD as CDR2. Reading the label with the study, this specimen's time point is: about 28 days (+/-7) after the second vaccine dose. In the paper's terms, the treatment or condition label means: meningococcal conjugate vaccine given as trial control. Samples from vaccinated people were obtained from the UK trials COV001 and COV002, which included a single-blind randomized controlled phase 2/3 trial of AZD1222 (ChAdOx1 nCoV-19) in healthy adults. For TCRbeta chain sequencing, PBMC samples from trial participants were taken at day 0 and at day 28 after the second dose.

The sequencing used peripheral blood, collected 28 days after the second dose of the MenACWY control vaccine. The chain uses TRBV10-3 and TRBJ1-1, and the D gene may be TRBD1, 5 bases matching. The clonotype was recovered from an adult who received the MenACWY meningococcal vaccine as a control. The DNA reads as follows: TGTGCCACCAACACCGACAGACAGAACACTGAAGCTTTCTTT. This codes for CATNTDRQNTEAFF.